This TCR beta chain emerged from a study of blood T cell repertoires in COVID-19. In the study overall: COVID-19 samples collected from the United States, Italy and Spain covered acute and convalescent phases. The analysed material was cDNA or gDNA that came from T cells, B-cell-depleted T cells, or PBMCs.

Source study methods: Nucleated cell number was recorded as an estimate derived from reference gene primer amplification. Profiled with immunoSEQ multiplex PCR; TCRdb holds only in-frame clones, not every one. The V and J calls and clone size come from that table; D and trimming were worked out from the DNA. The table has roughly 180,000 clones, 94% seen once. In this sample, this clone turned up a few times. The CDR3 is made up of 16 amino acids. Per germline, CDR1 SGHNT and CDR2 YYREEE (reference sequence). The V gene end was trimmed by 4 bases and the J gene end by 4 bases; junction bases not matched to a gene: 7. One Seattle source followed patients from active infection through their disease course.

This TCR came from a man aged 25-45 years with COVID-19, enrolled during active disease. Sequenced material: peripheral blood. This chain links TRBV5-4 with TRBJ2-2; 10 nucleotides align to TRBD1. CDR3 sequence (DNA): TGTGCCAGCAGCGGCAGGGACAGGGGTAGCACCGGGGAGCTGTTTTTT. Translating it yields CASSGRDRGSTGELFF.